This TCR beta chain originates from a study of shared clonotypes between healthy human individuals. General study findings and limits: Naive subsets usually exceeded memory subsets in estimated richness.

J lost 7 bases, V lost 5 bases, and 19 bases had no gene match. Germline V gene data show CDR1 as LGHNT and CDR2 as FRNRAP. The CDR3 sequence is 18 residues long. Assay: immunoSEQ multiplex PCR; the TCRdb copy retains only in-frame clones and omits some. The sample has around 2.5 million clones, roughly 93% seen once. Donors had no recently reported acute infections or vaccinations and were HIV-negative. Donors were Caucasian adults residing in Nashville, Tennessee, USA. As to this clone: Its specificity is unknown.

This TCR came from a man aged 18 to 35 in good health. Some clones in this sample may be carry-over from other donors' samples. The sample comprised naive CD4+ T cells from PBMCs. Described subset: CD45RA+ positively selected. This chain uses TRBV12-5 with TRBJ2-1; 8 bases line up with TRBD2. CDR3 coding DNA: TGTGCTAGTGGTCCGGGGTCCAACGGGGTAGCGGGGCGAAATGAGCAGTTCTTC. Translation: CASGPGSNGVAGRNEQFF.